These 10 T cell receptor beta chains were all obtained from the same sample, sequenced in a study of blood T cell repertoires in COVID-19. Profiled with immunoSEQ multiplex PCR; TCRdb holds only in-frame clones, not every one. The table shows roughly 100,000 clones, with approximately 90% occurring only once. Sequencing input: peripheral blood. The receptors originated from a woman older than 75 in a cohort sampled during active COVID-19.

The rearrangement joins TRBV9 to TRBJ2-5; no clear D. CDR3 length: 13 amino acids. Trimming removed 0 bases from V and 5 bases from J, with 8 bases in between. Germline V gene data show CDR1 as SGDLS and CDR2 as YYNGEE. The CDR3 DNA is TGTGCCAGCAGCGTAGCACTTCGGGAGACCCAGTACTTC. Translating it yields CASSVALRETQYF.

V and J are TRBV4-2 and TRBJ2-5; no reliable D call. Trimming shortened V by 0 bases and J by 4 bases, and 12 bases separated the two germline ends. CDR3 length: 15 residues. Germline V CDR1 and CDR2: LGHNA, YNFKEQ. The CDR3 loop is CASSQDGQMLETQYF. The CDR3 nucleotides read TGTGCCAGCAGCCAAGATGGGCAAATGTTAGAGACCCAGTACTTC.

The chain links TRBV11-2 to TRBJ2-1; 11 bases match TRBD2. Trimming cost V 5 bases and J 3 bases; bases outside gene matches: 9. This CDR3 spans 17 amino acids. In germline, CDR1 is SGHAT, CDR2 FQNNGV. The CDR3 loop is CASSQGLAVKIYNEQFF. The CDR3 region has the DNA TGTGCCAGCAGCCAGGGACTAGCGGTTAAAATCTACAATGAGCAGTTCTTC.

The chain combines TRBV25-1 with TRBJ2-3, with D perhaps matching TRBD1 (5 bases). Per the germline V gene, CDR1 is MGHDK and CDR2 is SYGVNS. The CDR3 runs 15 residues. Trimming cost V 4 bases and J 6 bases, with 17 bases left between them. CDR3 amino acids: CASSGDWGMGDTQYF. The CDR3 DNA sequence: TGTGCCAGCAGTGGGGATTGGGGCATGGGGGATACGCAGTATTTT.

The genes are TRBV5-1 and TRBJ1-6; D is uncertain. Trimming left V 1 base short and J 5 bases short, with 13 bases between. Germline CDR1 and CDR2: SGHRS and YFSETQ. The CDR3 is 16 residues long. CDR3 sequence reads: CASSLSVNPDNSPLHF. The CDR3 DNA is TGCGCCAGCAGCTTGTCGGTGAACCCTGATAATTCACCCCTCCACTTT. The full variable domain, in which reference TRBV5-1 and TRBJ1-6 provide the parts outside the CDR3, is KAGVTQTPRYLIKTRGQQVTLSCSPISGHRSVSWYQQTPGQGLQFLFEYFSETQRNKGNFPGRFSGRQFSNSRSEMNVSTLELGDSALYLCASSLSVNPDNSPLHFGNGTRLTVT.

This clone showed up just once. This chain links TRBV10-3 with TRBJ1-1; the D gene is possibly TRBD1 (6 bases). CDR1 is ENHRY, CDR2 SYGVKD, per germline. The CDR3 has 14 amino acids. The ends were cut back, 6 bases at V and 2 bases at J, with 13 bases in the middle. This chain's CDR3 is CAIRSNRDNTEAFF. The CDR3 DNA reads as TGTGCCATCAGGTCAAACAGGGATAACACTGAAGCTTTCTTT.

The chain carries TRBV6-4 and TRBJ2-1; TRBD2 matches at 8 bases. The V segment lost 5 bases and the J segment 7 bases; nucleotides outside the gene matches: 16. Germline V gene data show CDR1 as MRHNA and CDR2 as SNTAGT. CDR3 size: 17 residues. This chain's CDR3 is CASSSTGLSGRLNEQFF. The CDR3, as DNA: TGTGCCAGCAGTTCGACAGGACTAAGCGGGAGATTAAATGAGCAGTTCTTC.

The chain is built from TRBV12-3 or TRBV12-4 and TRBJ2-7, with TRBD2 identical over 8 bases. The CDR3 is 13 residues long. V lost 4 bases, J lost 3 bases, and 2 bases stayed unmatched. This chain's CDR3 is CASSSGTSYEQYF. As DNA, the CDR3 is TGTGCCAGCAGTTCCGGGACTAGCTACGAGCAGTACTTC.

The J gene is TRBJ2-1, the V gene TRBV5-1, with 14 bases that match TRBD2. V gave up 4 bases and J gave up 8 bases; unmatched junction bases: 5. The germline gives CDR1 SGHRS, CDR2 YFSETQ. The CDR3 runs 15 residues. CDR3 DNA sequence: TGCGCCAGCAGCCTACGACTAGCGGGAGGGTATGAGCAGTTCTTC. Protein: CASSLRLAGGYEQFF.

J is TRBJ1-4 and V is TRBV5-1; 10 bases align to TRBD1. Looked up from germline, CDR1 is SGHRS and CDR2 is YFSETQ. With 4 bases clipped from V and 6 bases from J, the junction kept 6 bases outside the gene matches. This CDR3 region has 15 residues. CDR3 amino acids: CASSRMTGGDEKLFF. The CDR3 DNA reads as TGCGCCAGCAGCCGGATGACAGGGGGCGATGAAAAACTGTTTTTT.